These 23 T cell receptor beta chains originate from one sample sequenced in a study of blood T cell repertoires in COVID-19. Repertoires were generated with immunoSEQ multiplex PCR, while TCRdb's copy carries only in-frame clones and drops some. The sample carries a few hundred thousand clones, roughly 80% recorded once. Material: peripheral blood. Receptors originate from a woman in her 30s who had recovered from COVID-19.

This rearrangement joins TRBV20-1 to TRBJ2-1; TRBD2 is a possible D gene (5 bases). V was cut by 6 bases and J by 4 bases, with 7 bases left in between. The CDR3 spans 11 residues. Germline lookup yields CDR1 DFQATT and CDR2 SNEGSKA (reference sequence). CDR3 sequence: CSATNYNEQFF. The DNA for the CDR3 is TGCAGTGCGACTAATTACAATGAGCAGTTCTTC.

The V call is TRBV10-3, the J call TRBJ2-7, with 14 nucleotides matching TRBD2. The CDR3 is 15 amino acids. J was trimmed by 5 bases and V by 6 bases; bases with no gene match: 6. Per the germline V gene, CDR1 is ENHRY and CDR2 is SYGVKD. CDR3 amino acids: CAIRGEGLAGDEQYF. The CDR3 DNA reads as TGTGCCATCAGGGGGGAGGGACTAGCGGGAGACGAGCAGTACTTC.

CDR3 sequence reads: CAWSQVARQPQHF. In DNA, the CDR3 is TGTGCCTGGAGTCAAGTAGCCCGACAGCCCCAGCATTTT. The chain carries TRBV30 and TRBJ1-5; no firm D call. The germline V and J ends were trimmed by 2 bases and 7 bases, with 12 bases remaining between them. The V gene's germline CDR1 is GTSNPN and CDR2 SVGIG (reference sequence). The CDR3 runs to 13 residues. The full variable domain, completed using reference TRBV30 and TRBJ1-5, is SQTIHQWPATLVQPVGSPLSLECTVEGTSNPNLYWYRQAAGRGLQLLFYSVGIGQISSEVPQNLSASRPQDRQFILSSKKLLLSDSGFYLCAWSQVARQPQHFGDGTRLSIL.

This sequence joins TRBV5-6 and TRBJ1-2; D is possibly TRBD1 (6 bases). The CDR3 extends over 16 amino acids. Trimming pared 0 bases from V and 4 bases from J, leaving 16 bases between. Germline CDR1 reads SGHDT; CDR2 reads YYEEEE. For the CDR3, the DNA is TGTGCCAGCAGCTTGGCCGGGGGGGCGGTTGGCTATGGCTACACCTTC. It is translated as CASSLAGGAVGYGYTF.

The rearrangement uses TRBV5-6 and TRBJ2-3; 8 bases fit TRBD2. The CDR3 loop spans 16 amino acids. Unmatched junction bases numbered 13, after V lost 4 bases and J lost 6 bases. CDR1 is SGHDT and CDR2 is YYEEEE in the germline V gene. CDR3 region: CASSPLLADWVDTQYF. The CDR3 region has the DNA TGTGCCAGCAGCCCGCTACTAGCGGACTGGGTGGATACGCAGTATTTT.

The V gene is TRBV7-3, the J gene TRBJ2-7; 7 bases agree with TRBD2. The germline CDR1 and CDR2 sequences are SGHTA and FQGTGA. V lost 3 bases and J lost 5; bases outside the gene matches: 7. The CDR3 is made up of 14 amino acids. The CDR3 DNA is TGTGCCAGCAGCTTGGGGGGGAGTGGCGACGAGCAGTACTTC. Protein product: CASSLGGSGDEQYF. Full variable domain (remainder filled in from reference TRBV7-3 and TRBJ2-7): GAGVSQTPSNKVTEKGKYVELRCDPISGHTALYWYRQSLGQGPEFLIYFQGTGAADDSGLPNDRFFAVRPEGSVSTLKIQRTERGDSAVYLCASSLGGSGDEQYFGPGTRLTVT.

The chain links TRBV18 to TRBJ2-7; the D gene is possibly TRBD1 (5 bases). Germline-derived CDR1 and CDR2 are KGHSH and LQKENI. The CDR3 consists of 15 residues. With 3 bases removed from V and 0 bases from J, the gap between germline ends came to 12 bases. This chain's CDR3 is CASSPLQESSYEQYF. The CDR3 nucleotides read TGTGCCAGCTCACCGTTACAGGAGAGCTCCTACGAGCAGTACTTC.

The rearrangement joins TRBV28 to TRBJ1-6, with D unclear. Trimming shortened V by 6 bases and J by 0 bases, and 12 bases separated the two germline ends. The CDR3 is made up of 16 amino acids. The V gene's germline CDR1 is MDHEN and CDR2 SYDVKM. The CDR3 nucleotides are TGTGCCAGCAGACTTTTTGGGCCCTCCTATAATTCACCCCTCCACTTT. Translated, it gives CASRLFGPSYNSPLHF.

The rearrangement uses TRBV3-1 (or the pseudogene TRBV3-2) and TRBJ2-3; 11 positions agree with TRBD2. CDR1 and CDR2 from the germline V gene are LGHDT and YNNKEL (reference sequence). With V trimmed by 4 bases and J by 13 bases, 13 bases remained unmatched. This CDR3 region has 15 residues. CDR3 sequence reads: CASSPTSGSTDTKYF. The CDR3 DNA sequence: TGTGCCAGCAGCCCTACTAGCGGGAGCACAGATACAAAGTATTTT.

This chain uses TRBV7-3 with TRBJ2-1; possibly TRBD2 for D (6 bases). From germline, CDR1 is SGHTA and CDR2 FQGTGA. The CDR3 is 15 amino acids. Trimming cost V 1 base and J 3 bases, with 10 bases left between them. The CDR3 DNA follows: TGTGCCAGCAGCTTAATAGCGGAAGGCTACAATGAGCAGTTCTTC. This codes for CASSLIAEGYNEQFF.

This rearrangement joins TRBV7-9 to TRBJ1-4; D not certain. In germline, CDR1 is SEHNR, CDR2 FQNEAQ (reference sequence). The CDR3 has 17 residues. The V gene lost 2 bases and the J gene lost 3 bases, with 16 bases spanning the gap. This chain's CDR3 is CASSLSGRFQPNEKLFF. The CDR3 nucleotides are TGTGCCAGCAGCTTATCGGGTCGCTTTCAACCTAATGAAAAACTGTTTTTT.

This sequence joins TRBV19 and TRBJ2-7; D call uncertain. Germline V gene lookup returns CDR1 LNHDA and CDR2 SQIVND (reference sequence). The CDR3 has 13 amino acids. The V and J ends lost 6 bases and 5 bases respectively, with 14 bases between them. CDR3 amino acids: CASRPDSRDEQYF. The CDR3 DNA follows: TGTGCCAGTAGACCAGACTCGAGAGACGAGCAGTACTTC.

CDR3 coding DNA: TGTGCCAGCAGCTTTGGGGCGGAAGAGACCCAGTACTTC. It specifies CASSFGAEETQYF. V usage is TRBV11-2 and J usage is TRBJ2-5; the D gene is possibly TRBD1 (5 bases). V lost 3 bases and J 3 bases, leaving 8 bases between the germline ends. CDR3 size: 13 residues. CDR1 is SGHAT, CDR2 FQNNGV, per germline.

The chain links TRBV7-3 to TRBJ1-1; D perhaps matches TRBD1 (5 bases). This CDR3 is 14 amino acids long. V was cut by 5 bases and J by 1 base, with 11 bases left in between. Germline loops: CDR1 SGHTA, CDR2 FQGTGA. For the CDR3, the DNA is TGTGCCAGCAGCCGCAACGGGGGGAACACTGAAGCTTTCTTT. Its translation is CASSRNGGNTEAFF.

The chain is built from TRBV4-1 and TRBJ2-1; 9 nucleotides align to TRBD2. After removal of 3 bases from V and 1 base from J, the junction contained 4 bases not matched to a gene. In germline, CDR1 is MGHRA, CDR2 YSYEKL. This CDR3 spans 16 amino acids. CDR3 DNA: TGCGCCAGCAGCCAGTTAGCGGGAGTTTCCTACAATGAGCAGTTCTTC. Translated, it gives CASSQLAGVSYNEQFF.

The chain has TRBV7-9 and TRBJ2-1; D unresolved. V was clipped by 6 bases and J by 7 bases, with 4 bases between them. Looked up from germline, CDR1 is SEHNR and CDR2 is FQNEAQ (reference sequence). This CDR3 region has 10 residues. The CDR3 sequence is CASSYNEQFF. CDR3 sequence (DNA): TGTGCCAGCAGTTATAATGAGCAGTTCTTC.

This chain connects TRBV7-6 to TRBJ2-7, with D possibly TRBD2 on 5 matching bases. This CDR3 is built from 15 residues. Germline V lookup: CDR1 SGHVS, CDR2 FNYEAQ. The V gene lost 1 base and the J gene lost 5 bases, with 15 bases spanning the gap. The DNA for the CDR3 is TGTGCCAGCAGCTTAGGGCTCGTTGGAGGAGACGAGCAGTACTTC. Its protein is CASSLGLVGGDEQYF.

This clone is termed medium-sized. The chain couples TRBV6-4 to TRBJ1-2, with 12 bases lining up with TRBD1. This CDR3 has 14 amino acids. Per the germline V gene, CDR1 is MRHNA and CDR2 is SNTAGT. V gave up 6 bases and J gave up 8 bases; unmatched junction bases: 7. The CDR3: CASSTGTGGRGYTF. Here the CDR3 DNA reads TGTGCCAGCAGCACCGGGACAGGGGGCCGGGGCTACACCTTC.

J is TRBJ2-3 and V is TRBV5-1; D might be TRBD1 (5 bases). The V end lost 0 bases, the J end lost 6 bases, and 17 bases lay between the germline ends. The CDR3 extends over 16 amino acids. In germline, CDR1 is SGHRS, CDR2 YFSETQ. In DNA form, the CDR3 reads TGCGCCAGCAGCTTGGGCGCTTGGGGCCTCTCGGATACGCAGTATTTT. Its translation: CASSLGAWGLSDTQYF.

V gene TRBV27 combines with J gene TRBJ1-5; possible D gene TRBD1, 5 bases. This CDR3 is 14 amino acids long. CDR1 and CDR2 from the germline V gene are MNHEY and SMNVEV (reference sequence). Trimming stripped 2 bases from V and 7 bases from J, with 12 bases between. As DNA, the CDR3 is TGTGCCAGCAGTTTAATGGGGGGTAAGCAGCCCCAGCATTTT. This sequence encodes CASSLMGGKQPQHF.

The genes are TRBV5-1 and TRBJ2-2; tentative D call: TRBD1 (5 bases). This CDR3 has 15 residues. Germline CDR1 and CDR2: SGHRS and YFSETQ. V was clipped by 2 bases and J by 2 bases, with 10 bases between them. CDR3 coding DNA: TGCGCCAGCAGCTTTTCACAGGTTAACACCGGGGAGCTGTTTTTT. Translating it yields CASSFSQVNTGELFF.

The chain joins TRBV7-2 to TRBJ2-2; the D gene is possibly TRBD2 (5 bases). This CDR3 is built from 16 residues. The germline gives CDR1 SGHTA, CDR2 FQGNSA. V was trimmed by 7 bases and J by 3 bases, leaving 18 bases between them. CDR3 bases: TGTGCCAGCAAGCGGCGGCTCGCTGCTTACACCGGGGAGCTGTTTTTT. As protein: CASKRRLAAYTGELFF.

This rearrangement joins TRBV2 to TRBJ2-3; D is unclear. Germline CDR1 is SNHLY and CDR2 is FYNNEI. The ends were cut back, 7 bases at V and 6 bases at J, with 14 bases in the middle. The CDR3 runs 13 residues. CDR3 nucleotides: TGTGCCAGCAACCGACTTGCGTCGGATACGCAGTATTTT. Translating it yields CASNRLASDTQYF.